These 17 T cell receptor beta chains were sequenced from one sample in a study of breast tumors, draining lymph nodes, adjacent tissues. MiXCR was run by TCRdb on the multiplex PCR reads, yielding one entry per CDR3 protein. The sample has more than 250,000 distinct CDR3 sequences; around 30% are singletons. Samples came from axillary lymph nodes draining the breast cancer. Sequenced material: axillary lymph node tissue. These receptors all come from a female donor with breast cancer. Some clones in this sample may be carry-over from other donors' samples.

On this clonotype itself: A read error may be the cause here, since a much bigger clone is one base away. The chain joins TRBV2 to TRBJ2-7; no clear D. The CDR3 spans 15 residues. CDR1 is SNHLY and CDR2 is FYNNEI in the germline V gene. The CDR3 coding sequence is TGTGCCAGCAGTTTATTGGGATTTACCGCCTACGGGCAGTACTTC. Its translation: CASSLLGFTAYGQYF.

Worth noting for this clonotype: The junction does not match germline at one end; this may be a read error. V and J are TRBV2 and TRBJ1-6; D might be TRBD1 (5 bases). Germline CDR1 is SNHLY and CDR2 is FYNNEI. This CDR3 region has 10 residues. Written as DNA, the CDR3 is TGTGCCAGCAGCGGACACCCCCCCCACTTT. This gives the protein CASSGHPPHF.

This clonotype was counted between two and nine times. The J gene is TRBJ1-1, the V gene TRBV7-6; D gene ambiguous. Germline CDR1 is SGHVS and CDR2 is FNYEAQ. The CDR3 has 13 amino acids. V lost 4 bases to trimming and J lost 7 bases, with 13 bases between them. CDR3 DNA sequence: TGTGCCAGCAGCTATGACGGCGCGCTTGAAGCTTTCTTT. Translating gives CASSYDGALEAFF.

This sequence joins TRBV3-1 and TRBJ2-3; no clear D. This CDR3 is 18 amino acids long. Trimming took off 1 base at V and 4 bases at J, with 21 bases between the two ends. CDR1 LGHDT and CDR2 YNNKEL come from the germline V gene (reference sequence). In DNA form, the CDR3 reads TGTGCCAGCAGCCAAGGTGGGGTCGTCTCAGGTCGCGCAGATACGCAGTATTTT. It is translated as CASSQGGVVSGRADTQYF.

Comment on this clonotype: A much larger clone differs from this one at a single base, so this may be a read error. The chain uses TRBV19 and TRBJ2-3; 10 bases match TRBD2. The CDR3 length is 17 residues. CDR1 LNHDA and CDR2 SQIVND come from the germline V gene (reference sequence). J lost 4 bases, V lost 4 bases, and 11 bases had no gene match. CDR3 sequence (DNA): TGTGCCAGTAGTAACCCGGGACTAGCGAAGGGGGCAGATACGCAGTATTTT. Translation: CASSNPGLAKGADTQYF.

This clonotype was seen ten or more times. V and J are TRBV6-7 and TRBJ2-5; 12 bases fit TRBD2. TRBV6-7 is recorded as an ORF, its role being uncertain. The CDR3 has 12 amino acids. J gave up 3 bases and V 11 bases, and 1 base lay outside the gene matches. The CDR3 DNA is TGTGCCGGACTAGCGGGAAAAGAGACCCAGTACTTC. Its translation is CAGLAGKETQYF.

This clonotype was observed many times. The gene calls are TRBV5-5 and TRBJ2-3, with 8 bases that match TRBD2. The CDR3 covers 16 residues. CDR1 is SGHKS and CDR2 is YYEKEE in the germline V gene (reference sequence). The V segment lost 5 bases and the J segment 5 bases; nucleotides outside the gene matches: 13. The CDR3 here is CASSPEAGLGVDTQYF. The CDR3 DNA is TGTGCCAGCAGTCCCGAGGCGGGACTAGGGGTAGATACGCAGTATTTT.

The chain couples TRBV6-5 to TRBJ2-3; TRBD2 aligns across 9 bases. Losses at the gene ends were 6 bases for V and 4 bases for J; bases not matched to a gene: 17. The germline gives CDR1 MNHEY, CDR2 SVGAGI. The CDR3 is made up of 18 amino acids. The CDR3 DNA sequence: TGTGCCAGCAGCCGGAGGGCTAGCGGGATCAGGAGTTCAGATACGCAGTATTTT. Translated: CASSRRASGIRSSDTQYF.

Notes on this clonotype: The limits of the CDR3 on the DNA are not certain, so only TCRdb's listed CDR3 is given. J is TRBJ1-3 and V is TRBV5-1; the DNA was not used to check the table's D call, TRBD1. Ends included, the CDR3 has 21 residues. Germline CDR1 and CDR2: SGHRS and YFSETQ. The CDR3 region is CASSSGQGRDEQYFGPGTIYF.

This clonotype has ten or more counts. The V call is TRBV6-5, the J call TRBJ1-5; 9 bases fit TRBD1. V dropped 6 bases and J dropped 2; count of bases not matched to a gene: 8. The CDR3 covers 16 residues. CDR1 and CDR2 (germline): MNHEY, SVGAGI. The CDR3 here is CASRPGTGFRNQPQHF. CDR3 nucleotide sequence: TGTGCCAGCAGGCCCGGGACAGGGTTTCGCAATCAGCCCCAGCATTTT.

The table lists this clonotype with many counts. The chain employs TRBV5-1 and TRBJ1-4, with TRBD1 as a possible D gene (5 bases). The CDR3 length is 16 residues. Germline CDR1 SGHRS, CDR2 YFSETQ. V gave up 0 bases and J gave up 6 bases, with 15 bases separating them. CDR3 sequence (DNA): TGCGCCAGCAGCTTGGGCCAGTACAGGTTTGATGAAAAACTGTTTTTT. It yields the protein CASSLGQYRFDEKLFF.

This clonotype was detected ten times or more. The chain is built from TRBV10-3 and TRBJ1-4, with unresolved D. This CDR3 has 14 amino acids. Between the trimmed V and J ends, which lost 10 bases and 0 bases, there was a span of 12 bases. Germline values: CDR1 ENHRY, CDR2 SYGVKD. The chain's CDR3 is CASKRDPTNEKLFF. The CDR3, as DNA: TGTGCCAGTAAGAGAGATCCAACTAATGAAAAACTGTTTTTT.

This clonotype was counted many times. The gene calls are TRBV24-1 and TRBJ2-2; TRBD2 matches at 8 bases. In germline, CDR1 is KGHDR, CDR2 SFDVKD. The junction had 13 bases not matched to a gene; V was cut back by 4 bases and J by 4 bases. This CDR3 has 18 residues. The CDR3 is CATSDRAAGTSSTGELFF. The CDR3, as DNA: TGTGCCACCAGTGACCGAGCCGCCGGGACTAGTTCCACCGGGGAGCTGTTTTTT.

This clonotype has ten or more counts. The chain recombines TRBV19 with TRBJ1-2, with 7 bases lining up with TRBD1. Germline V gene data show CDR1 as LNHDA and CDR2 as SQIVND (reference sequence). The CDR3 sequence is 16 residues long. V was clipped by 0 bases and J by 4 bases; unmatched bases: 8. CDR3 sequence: CASSIDGTVRGYGYTF. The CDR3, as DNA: TGTGCCAGTAGTATAGACGGGACAGTCAGAGGCTATGGCTACACCTTC. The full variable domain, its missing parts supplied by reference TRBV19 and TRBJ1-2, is DGGITQSPKYLFRKEGQNVTLSCEQNLNHDAMYWYRQDPGQGLRLIYYSQIVNDFQKGDIAEGYSVSREKKESFPLTVTSAQKNPTAFYLCASSIDGTVRGYGYTFGSGTRLTVV.

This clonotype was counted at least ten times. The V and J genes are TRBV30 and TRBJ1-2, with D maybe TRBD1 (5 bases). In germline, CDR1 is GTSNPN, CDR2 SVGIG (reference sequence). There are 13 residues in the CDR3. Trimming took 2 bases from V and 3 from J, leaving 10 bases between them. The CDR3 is CAWSSQGDYGYTF. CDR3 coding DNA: TGTGCCTGGAGTTCCCAGGGTGACTATGGCTACACCTTC.

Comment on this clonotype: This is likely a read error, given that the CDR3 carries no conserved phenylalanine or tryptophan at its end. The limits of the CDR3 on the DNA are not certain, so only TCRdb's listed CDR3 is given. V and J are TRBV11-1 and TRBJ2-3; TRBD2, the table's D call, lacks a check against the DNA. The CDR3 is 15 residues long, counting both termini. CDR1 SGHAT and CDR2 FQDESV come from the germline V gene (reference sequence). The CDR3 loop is CAREGAGGWTDTRYS.

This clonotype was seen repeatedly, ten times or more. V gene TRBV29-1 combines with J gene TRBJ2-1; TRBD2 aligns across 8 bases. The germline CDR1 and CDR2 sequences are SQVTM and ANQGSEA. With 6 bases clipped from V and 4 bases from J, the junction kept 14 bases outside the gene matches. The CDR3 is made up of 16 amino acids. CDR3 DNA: TGCAGCGTAGAAAAAGGGACGGGAGGGGCTTACAATGAGCAGTTCTTC. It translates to CSVEKGTGGAYNEQFF.